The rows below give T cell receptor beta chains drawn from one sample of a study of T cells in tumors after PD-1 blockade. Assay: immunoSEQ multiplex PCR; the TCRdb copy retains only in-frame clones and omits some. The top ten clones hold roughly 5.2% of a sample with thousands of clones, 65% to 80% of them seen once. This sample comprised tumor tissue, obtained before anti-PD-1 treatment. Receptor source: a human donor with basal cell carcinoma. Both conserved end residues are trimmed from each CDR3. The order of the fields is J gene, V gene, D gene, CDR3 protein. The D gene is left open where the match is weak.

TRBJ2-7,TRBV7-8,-,ASSESRDVSYEQY
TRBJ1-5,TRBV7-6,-,ASSRRRDSNQPQH
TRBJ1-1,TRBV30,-,AWCRDRRTEAF
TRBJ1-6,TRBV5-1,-,ASSETGPYNSPLH
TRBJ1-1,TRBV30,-,AWSSGMNTEAF
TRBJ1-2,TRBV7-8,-,ASSPLDAGAH
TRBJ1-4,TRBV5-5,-,ASSLFPKGNEKLF
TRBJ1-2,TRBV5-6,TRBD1,ASSLRTMTGVSYGYT
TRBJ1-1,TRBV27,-,ASSLGSDTEAF
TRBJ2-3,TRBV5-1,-,ASSPGVTEQY